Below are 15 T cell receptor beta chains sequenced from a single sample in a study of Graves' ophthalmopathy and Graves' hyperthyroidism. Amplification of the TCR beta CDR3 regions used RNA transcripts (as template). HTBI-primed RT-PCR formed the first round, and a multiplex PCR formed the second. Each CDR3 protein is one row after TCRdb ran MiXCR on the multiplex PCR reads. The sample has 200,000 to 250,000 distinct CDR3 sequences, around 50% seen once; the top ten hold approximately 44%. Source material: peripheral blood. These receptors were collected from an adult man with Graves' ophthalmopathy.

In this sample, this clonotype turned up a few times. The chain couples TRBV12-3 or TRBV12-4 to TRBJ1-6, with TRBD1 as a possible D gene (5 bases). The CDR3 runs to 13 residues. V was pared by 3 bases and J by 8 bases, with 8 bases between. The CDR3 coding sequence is TGTGCCAGCAGTTTGAGCAGGGATTCACCCCTCCACTTT. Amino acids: CASSLSRDSPLHF.

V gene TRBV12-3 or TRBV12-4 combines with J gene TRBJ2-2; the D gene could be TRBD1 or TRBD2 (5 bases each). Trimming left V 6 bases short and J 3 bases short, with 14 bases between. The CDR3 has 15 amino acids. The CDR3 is CASSYSGPYTGELFF. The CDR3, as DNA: TGTGCCAGCAGCTACTCGGGACCTTACACCGGGGAGCTGTTTTTT.

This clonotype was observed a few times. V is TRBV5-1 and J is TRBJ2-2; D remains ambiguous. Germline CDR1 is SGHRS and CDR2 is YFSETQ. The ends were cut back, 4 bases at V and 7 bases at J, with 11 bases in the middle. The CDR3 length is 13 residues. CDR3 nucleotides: TGCGCCAGCAGCCCGGCGTTTATCGGGGAGCTGTTTTTT. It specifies CASSPAFIGELFF.

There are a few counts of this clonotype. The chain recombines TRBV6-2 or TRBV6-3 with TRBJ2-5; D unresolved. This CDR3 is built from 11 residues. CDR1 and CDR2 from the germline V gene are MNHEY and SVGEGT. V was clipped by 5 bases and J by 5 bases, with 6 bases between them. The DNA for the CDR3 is TGTGCCAGCAGTGACGAGGAGACCCAGTACTTC. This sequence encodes CASSDEETQYF.

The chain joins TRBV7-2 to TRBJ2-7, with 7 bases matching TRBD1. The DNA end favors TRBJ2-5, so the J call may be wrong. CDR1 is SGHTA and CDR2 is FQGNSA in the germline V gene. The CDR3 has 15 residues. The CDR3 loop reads CASSLRRGGGETQYF. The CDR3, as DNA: TGTGCCAGCAGCCTTCGGAGAGGGGGCGGAGAGACCCAGTACTTC.

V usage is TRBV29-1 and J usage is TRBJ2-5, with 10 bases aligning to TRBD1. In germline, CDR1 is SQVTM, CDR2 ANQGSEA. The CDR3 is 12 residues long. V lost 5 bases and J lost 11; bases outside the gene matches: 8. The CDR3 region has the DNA TGCAGCGTTCTACGGGACAGGGGTACTCAGTACTTC. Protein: CSVLRDRGTQYF.

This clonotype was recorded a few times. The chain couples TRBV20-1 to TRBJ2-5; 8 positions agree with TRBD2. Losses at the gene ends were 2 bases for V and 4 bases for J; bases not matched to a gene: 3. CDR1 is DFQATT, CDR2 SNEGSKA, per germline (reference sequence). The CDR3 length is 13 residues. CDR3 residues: CSARSTSGETQYF. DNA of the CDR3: TGCAGTGCTAGAAGTACTAGCGGAGAGACCCAGTACTTC.

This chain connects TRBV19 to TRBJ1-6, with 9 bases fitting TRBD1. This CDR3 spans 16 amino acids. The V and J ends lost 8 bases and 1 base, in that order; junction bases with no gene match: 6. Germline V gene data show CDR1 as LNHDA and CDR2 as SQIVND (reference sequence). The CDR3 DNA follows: TGTGCCAGTGGGACAGGGAGAGTATCCTATAATTCACCCCTCCACTTT. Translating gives CASGTGRVSYNSPLHF.

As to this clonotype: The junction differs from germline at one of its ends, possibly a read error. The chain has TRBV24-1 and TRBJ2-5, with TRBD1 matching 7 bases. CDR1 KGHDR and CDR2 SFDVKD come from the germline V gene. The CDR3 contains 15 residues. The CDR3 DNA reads TGTGCCACCAGCCGCGGTGGGCAGGGGGAAGAGATCCAGTACTTC. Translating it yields CATSRGGQGEEIQYF.

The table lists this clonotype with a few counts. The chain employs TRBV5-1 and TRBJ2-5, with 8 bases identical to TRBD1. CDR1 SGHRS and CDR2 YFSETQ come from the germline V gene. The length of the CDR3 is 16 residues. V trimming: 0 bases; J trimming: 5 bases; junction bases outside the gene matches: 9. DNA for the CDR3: TGCGCCAGCAGCTTGGCCGCGACAGGGGTTGTTGAGACCCAGTACTTC. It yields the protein CASSLAATGVVETQYF.

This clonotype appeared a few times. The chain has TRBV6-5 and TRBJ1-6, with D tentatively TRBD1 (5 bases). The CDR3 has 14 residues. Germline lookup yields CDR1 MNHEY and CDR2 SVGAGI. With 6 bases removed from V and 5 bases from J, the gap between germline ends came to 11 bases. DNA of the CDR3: TGTGCCAGCAGCCGAGGACATAATAATTCACCCCTCCACTTT. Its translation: CASSRGHNNSPLHF.

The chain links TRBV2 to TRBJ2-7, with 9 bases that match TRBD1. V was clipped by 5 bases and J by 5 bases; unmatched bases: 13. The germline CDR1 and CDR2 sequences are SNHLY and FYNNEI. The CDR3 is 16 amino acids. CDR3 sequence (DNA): TGTGCCAGCAGTCCAAATCTCGGGACAGGGTCCCACGAGCAGTACTTC. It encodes CASSPNLGTGSHEQYF.

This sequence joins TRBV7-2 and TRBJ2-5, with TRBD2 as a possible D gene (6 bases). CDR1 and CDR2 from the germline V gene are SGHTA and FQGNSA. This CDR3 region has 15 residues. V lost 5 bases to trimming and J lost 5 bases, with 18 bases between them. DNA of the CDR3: TGTGCCAGCAGCCCTACGTGGCGGGGTGGGGAGACCCAGTACTTC. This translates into CASSPTWRGGETQYF.

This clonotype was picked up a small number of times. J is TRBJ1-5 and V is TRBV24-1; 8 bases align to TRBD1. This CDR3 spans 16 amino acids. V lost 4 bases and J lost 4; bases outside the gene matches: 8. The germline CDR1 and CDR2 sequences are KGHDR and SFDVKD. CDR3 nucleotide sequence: TGTGCCACCAGTGACCCCAGACAGGGGCGTAATCAGCCCCAGCATTTT. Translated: CATSDPRQGRNQPQHF.

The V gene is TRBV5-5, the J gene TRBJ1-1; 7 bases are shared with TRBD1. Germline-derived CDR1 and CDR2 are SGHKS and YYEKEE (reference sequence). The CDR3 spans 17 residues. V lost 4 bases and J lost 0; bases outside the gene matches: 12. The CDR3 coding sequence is TGTGCCAGCAGCCTCGGACAGGTCGGGGTGATGAACACTGAAGCTTTCTTT. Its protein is CASSLGQVGVMNTEAFF.